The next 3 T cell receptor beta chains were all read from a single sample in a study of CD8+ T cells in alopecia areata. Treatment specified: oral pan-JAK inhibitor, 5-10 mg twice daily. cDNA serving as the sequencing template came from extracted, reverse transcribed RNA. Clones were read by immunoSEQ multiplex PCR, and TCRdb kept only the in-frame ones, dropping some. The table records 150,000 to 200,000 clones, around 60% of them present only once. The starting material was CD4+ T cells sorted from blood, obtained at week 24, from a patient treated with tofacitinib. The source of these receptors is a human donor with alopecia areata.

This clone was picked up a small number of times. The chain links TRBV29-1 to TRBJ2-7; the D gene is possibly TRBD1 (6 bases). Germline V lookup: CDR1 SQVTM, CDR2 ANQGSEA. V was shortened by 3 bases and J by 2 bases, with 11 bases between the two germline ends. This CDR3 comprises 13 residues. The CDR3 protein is CSVDGRGTYEQYF. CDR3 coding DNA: TGCAGCGTTGATGGCAGGGGAACCTACGAGCAGTACTTC.

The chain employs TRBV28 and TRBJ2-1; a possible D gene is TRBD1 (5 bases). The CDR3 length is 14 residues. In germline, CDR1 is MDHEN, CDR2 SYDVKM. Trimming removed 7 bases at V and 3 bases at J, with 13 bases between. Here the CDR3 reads CASTAQDSYNEQFF. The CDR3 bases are TGTGCCAGCACGGCCCAAGACAGCTACAATGAGCAGTTCTTC.

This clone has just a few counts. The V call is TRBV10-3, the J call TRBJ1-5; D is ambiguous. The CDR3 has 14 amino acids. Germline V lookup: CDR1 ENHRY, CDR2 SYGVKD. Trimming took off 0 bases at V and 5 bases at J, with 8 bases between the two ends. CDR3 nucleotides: TGTGCCATCAGTGAGTCGGGCGGGGATCAGCCCCAGCATTTT. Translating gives CAISESGGDQPQHF.